This TCR beta chain was recorded in a study of technical replicates of blood from a few donors. This table comes from immunoSEQ multiplex PCR, and its TCRdb copy is limited to in-frame clones, with some not included. The repertoire holds more than 65,000 clones, with around 94% as singletons. Between the trimmed V and J ends, which lost 3 bases and 3 bases, there was a span of 9 bases. Germline V CDR1 and CDR2: MGHRA, YSYEKL. The CDR3 totals 13 residues. Sequencing was done on a sample of T cells isolated from PBMCs. The rearrangement uses TRBV4-1 and TRBJ2-7, with D unresolved. This TCR was sampled from a human donor in good health. In DNA, the CDR3 is TGCGCCAGCAGCCAGGTGGGCGTCTACGAGCAGTACTTC. Its protein is CASSQVGVYEQYF.